This TCR beta chain came from a study of blood T cell repertoires in COVID-19. Here immunoSEQ multiplex PCR was the method, and the copy in TCRdb shows in-frame clones only, minus some. The sample has about 180,000 clones, approximately 87% seen once. This CDR3 region has 16 residues. The V gene end was trimmed by 0 bases and the J gene end by 4 bases; junction bases not matched to a gene: 8. Looked up from germline, CDR1 is SGHNT and CDR2 is YYREEE (reference sequence). This clonotype originated in a man in his sixties or seventies with active or convalescent COVID-19. Sequencing input: peripheral blood. The gene calls are TRBV5-4 and TRBJ2-5; 8 bases fit TRBD1. The CDR3 protein is CASSLAVGQGLETQYF. The CDR3 DNA is TGTGCCAGCAGCTTGGCCGTAGGACAGGGCCTAGAGACCCAGTACTTC.